Below are 14 T cell receptor beta chains sequenced from a single sample in a study of PD-1 blockade in mismatch repair-deficient tumors (dated by TCRdb to about 2017). Interpreted using the paper, the time point label stands for: identical approximately 10-day culture without peptide (control). Their target antigens are unknown. Receptor amplification or capture employed the immunoSEQ multiplex PCR assay. TCRdb obtained this table from immuneACCESS and retained in-frame rearrangements with V and J assigned. These tables miss some clones; where compared with another copy, unresolved V genes account for less than half of the shortfall, and the remainder is unexplained. The sample table shows around 13,000 clones, and 80% to 90% are seen once. 10% to 12% of the sample goes to the ten largest clones. Source: cells cultured in vitro, taken from a patient treated with pembrolizumab. These TCRs come from an adult with mismatch repair-deficient cancer.

The genes are TRBV28 and TRBJ2-2; D unclear. Germline V gives CDR1 MDHEN, CDR2 SYDVKM. The ends were cut back, 5 bases at V and 2 bases at J, with 3 bases in the middle. CDR3 size: 12 residues. This CDR3 reads CASSRNTGELFF. The CDR3 nucleotides read TGTGCCAGCAGTCGAAACACCGGGGAGCTGTTTTTT.

The chain combines TRBV9 with TRBJ2-7; 7 nucleotides agree with TRBD2. CDR1 is SGDLS, CDR2 YYNGEE, per germline. The CDR3 has 15 residues. V was pared by 4 bases and J by 2 bases, with 9 bases of the junction left unmatched. CDR3 in DNA: TGTGCCAGCAGCCAGGGTAGCGGGTCCCCCTACGAGCAGTACTTC. Protein product: CASSQGSGSPYEQYF. The full variable domain, completed using reference TRBV9 and TRBJ2-7, is DSGVTQTPKHLITATGQRVTLRCSPRSGDLSVYWYQQSLDQGLQFLIQYYNGEERAKGNILERFSAQQFPDLHSELNLSSLELGDSALYFCASSQGSGSPYEQYFGPGTRLTVT.

V usage is TRBV28 and J usage is TRBJ1-2; D remains ambiguous. The germline gives CDR1 MDHEN, CDR2 SYDVKM. The CDR3 has 12 residues. Trimming pared 5 bases from V and 5 bases from J, leaving 9 bases between. CDR3 amino acids: CASSTGVYGYTF. CDR3 DNA: TGTGCCAGCAGTACGGGAGTATATGGCTACACCTTC.

The chain joins TRBV28 to TRBJ2-3; weak D call: TRBD1 (6 bases). Trimming stripped 6 bases from V and 1 base from J, with 17 bases between. The CDR3 has 16 residues. CDR1 is MDHEN and CDR2 is SYDVKM in the germline V gene. The CDR3 sequence is CASREQGYLRTDTQYF. The CDR3 nucleotides read TGTGCCAGCAGGGAACAGGGATATTTGCGCACAGATACGCAGTATTTT.

The chain carries TRBV4-2 and TRBJ2-1; 8 bases match TRBD2. V dropped 8 bases and J dropped 6; count of bases not matched to a gene: 6. CDR1 and CDR2 from the germline V gene are LGHNA and YNFKEQ. CDR3 size: 13 residues. CDR3 DNA: TGTGCCAGCCGACCGACTAGCGTCAATGAGCAGTTCTTC. Encoded protein: CASRPTSVNEQFF.

V gene TRBV7-8 combines with J gene TRBJ2-1; D not resolved. CDR1 and CDR2 (germline): SGHVS, FQNEAQ. The V and J ends lost 0 bases and 4 bases respectively, with 16 bases between them. The CDR3 length is 17 residues. CDR3 nucleotides: TGTGCCAGCAGCTTAGCCCGCCGGGTCAGGATATACAATGAGCAGTTCTTC. Residues: CASSLARRVRIYNEQFF.

The chain recombines TRBV30 with TRBJ1-2; D gene unclear. CDR3 length: 13 residues. CDR1 and CDR2 from the germline V gene are GTSNPN and SVGIG (reference sequence). The germline V and J ends were trimmed by 5 bases and 2 bases, with 12 bases remaining between them. Here the CDR3 reads CAWDVGANYGYTF. In DNA, the CDR3 is TGTGCCTGGGACGTAGGAGCCAACTATGGCTACACCTTC. The entire variable domain, with the rest obtained from reference TRBV30 and TRBJ1-2, is as follows: SQTIHQWPATLVQPVGSPLSLECTVEGTSNPNLYWYRQAAGRGLQLLFYSVGIGQISSEVPQNLSASRPQDRQFILSSKKLLLSDSGFYLCAWDVGANYGYTFGSGTRLTVV.

J is TRBJ2-5 and V is TRBV19; 8 nucleotides match TRBD1. Trimming at V came to 5 bases and at J to 5 bases, leaving 13 bases not matched to a gene. The CDR3 covers 16 residues. CDR1 is LNHDA, CDR2 SQIVND, per germline (reference sequence). The DNA for the CDR3 is TGTGCCAGTAGTCCGCAATCACCAGGGGGCGGGGAGACCCAGTACTTC. It specifies CASSPQSPGGGETQYF.

This chain links TRBV7-3 with TRBJ2-1, with TRBD2 as a possible D gene (5 bases). The V gene's germline CDR1 is SGHTA and CDR2 FQGTGA. This CDR3 is built from 12 residues. Trimming left V 3 bases short and J 9 bases short, with 9 bases between. The CDR3 spells CASSFRGGEQFF. CDR3 DNA: TGTGCCAGCAGCTTCCGAGGAGGTGAGCAGTTCTTC.

The genes are TRBV7-3 and TRBJ1-4; D remains ambiguous. V lost 1 base, J lost 8 bases, and 8 bases lay in between. In germline, CDR1 is SGHTA, CDR2 FQGTGA. The CDR3 runs 13 residues. CDR3 coding DNA: TGTGCCAGCAGCTTAATCCATGGGGAAAAACTGTTTTTT. This codes for CASSLIHGEKLFF.

The chain is built from TRBV7-8 and TRBJ1-1; D unclear. There are 11 residues in the CDR3. Per the germline V gene, CDR1 is SGHVS and CDR2 is FQNEAQ. Trimming shortened V by 6 bases and J by 8 bases, and 10 bases separated the two germline ends. The CDR3 loop is CASREAREAFF. In nucleotides, the CDR3 is TGTGCCAGCAGGGAAGCCCGGGAAGCTTTCTTT.

The rearrangement joins TRBV7-6 to TRBJ2-5; D gene uncertain. From germline, CDR1 is SGHVS and CDR2 FNYEAQ. The CDR3 covers 14 residues. Deletions cut 1 base from V and 0 bases from J, with 6 bases between. The CDR3 nucleotides are TGTGCCAGCAGCTTAGTATCCTACCAAGAGACCCAGTACTTC. Translated: CASSLVSYQETQYF.

V and J are TRBV29-1 and TRBJ2-1; 7 positions match TRBD2. J was trimmed by 5 bases and V by 0 bases; bases with no gene match: 10. Germline values: CDR1 SQVTM, CDR2 ANQGSEA. This CDR3 comprises 16 residues. The CDR3 region has the DNA TGCAGCGTTGAAGATATTAGGACTAGGCCCAACAATGAGCAGTTCTTC. It specifies CSVEDIRTRPNNEQFF.

The chain couples TRBV7-9 to TRBJ2-7, with 13 bases aligning to TRBD2. Trimming cost V 6 bases and J 3 bases; bases outside gene matches: 5. The CDR3 covers 15 residues. Germline CDR1 SEHNR, CDR2 FQNEAQ (reference sequence). The CDR3 reads CASSHGLAGVYEQYF. As DNA, the CDR3 is TGTGCCAGCAGTCATGGACTAGCGGGAGTCTACGAGCAGTACTTC.